Listed below are T cell receptor beta chains from one sample, sequenced in a study of cytomegalovirus exposure and HLA in healthy donors. Profiling relied on immunoSEQ multiplex PCR, and the TCRdb table lists in-frame clones only, not all of them. The table lists around 120,000 clones, over 65% of them singletons. Sequencing was done on a sample of PBMCs. These receptors all come from a woman aged 40 to 50 in good health and CMV-seropositive. CDR3s leave out the opening cysteine and the closing phenylalanine or tryptophan. A D gene is named only where the DNA matches it firmly.

CDR3 protein | D gene | J gene | V gene | CDR3 length
ASSVDRGISYEQY | TRBD1 | TRBJ2-7 | TRBV9 | 13
ASSISAGGFNEQF | TRBD1 | TRBJ2-1 | TRBV19 | 13
ASRGDRGVQPQH | TRBD1 | TRBJ1-5 | TRBV2 | 12
ASSARDRGFYGYT | TRBD1 | TRBJ1-2 | TRBV19 | 13
AGPLETQY | - | TRBJ2-5 | TRBV19 | 8
ASSLEGRGGAF | TRBD1 | TRBJ1-1 | TRBV5-6 | 11
ASSGLAGYTQY | TRBD2 | TRBJ2-3 | TRBV2 | 11
ASSADRSNSPLH | TRBD1 | TRBJ1-6 | TRBV19 | 12
ASSQAGYSGNTIY | - | TRBJ1-3 | TRBV5-6 | 13
ASSQFSRESYEQY | TRBD2 | TRBJ2-7 | TRBV4-3 | 13
ASSRSGRADTQY | TRBD2 | TRBJ2-3 | TRBV2 | 12
ASTRTGTYNEQF | TRBD1 | TRBJ2-1 | TRBV7-9 | 12
ASSLDRDSTYGYT | TRBD1 | TRBJ1-2 | TRBV9 | 13
ASSIPGGRTDTQY | - | TRBJ2-3 | TRBV19 | 13
ATSSYPHEGSNQPQH | - | TRBJ1-5 | TRBV15 | 15
ASSFQGAAGELF | TRBD1 | TRBJ2-2 | TRBV5-1 | 12
ASSQGGRGNEQF | TRBD2 | TRBJ2-1 | TRBV4-3 | 12